This T cell receptor beta chain stems from a study of cytomegalovirus exposure and HLA in healthy donors. Study summary: An early data release held some 85 million unique TCRs from HLA-typed donors. Whole-study results and caveats: TCR beta V- and J-gene trimming was later associated with a missense DCLRE1C variant. Some V segments could not be told apart, so they were left out, TRBV6-2 and TRBV6-3 among them. Confirmation was obtained in vitro that a few CMV-associated chains are specific for CMV antigens.

As regards this clone: The antigen is unknown. The junction departs from the called germline gene at one end, perhaps through a read error.

Germline V lookup: CDR1 SQVTM, CDR2 ANQGSEA. The CDR3 consists of 15 residues. With 60 Vbeta and 13 Jbeta primers, the PCR was carried out. TCRdb's table, derived via immunoSEQ multiplex PCR, lists solely in-frame clones and lacks some. The table includes about 100,000 clones, about 74% detected once. The sequencing sample was made of PBMCs. This TCR was recovered from a woman aged 40 to 50 in good health and CMV-seropositive. This rearrangement joins TRBV29-1 to TRBJ2-1; no definite D call. Written as DNA, the CDR3 is TGCAGCGTTGAACTCCAGCGCCTCGAGAACAATGAGCAGCTCTTC. This sequence encodes CSVELQRLENNEQLF.